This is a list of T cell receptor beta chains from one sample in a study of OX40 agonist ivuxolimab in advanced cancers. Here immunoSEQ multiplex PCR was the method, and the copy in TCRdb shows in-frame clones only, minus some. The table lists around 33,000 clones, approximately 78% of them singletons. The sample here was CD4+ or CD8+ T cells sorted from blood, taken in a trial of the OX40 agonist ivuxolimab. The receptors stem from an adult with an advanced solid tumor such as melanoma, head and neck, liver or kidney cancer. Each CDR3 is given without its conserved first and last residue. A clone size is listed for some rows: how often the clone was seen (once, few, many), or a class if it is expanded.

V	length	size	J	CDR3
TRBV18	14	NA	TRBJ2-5	ASSPPEGGAGETQY
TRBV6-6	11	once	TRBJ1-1	ASSYSPYTEAF
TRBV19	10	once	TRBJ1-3	ASSSGLPRID
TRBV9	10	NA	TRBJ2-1	ASSVVAGEMF
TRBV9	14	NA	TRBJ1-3	ASTLGVGISGNTIY
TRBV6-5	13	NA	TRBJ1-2	ASTTQVTGNYGYT
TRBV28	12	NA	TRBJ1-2	ASTPSGQGPGYT
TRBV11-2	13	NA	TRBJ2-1	ASSLGTGTHNEQF
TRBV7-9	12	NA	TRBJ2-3	ASSWTASTDTQY
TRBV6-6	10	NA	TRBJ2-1	ASSYRGDEQF
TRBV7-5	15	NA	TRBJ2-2	ARSFYRGAEGTGELF
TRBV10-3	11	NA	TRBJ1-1	AIARESNTEAF
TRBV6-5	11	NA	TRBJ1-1	ASSPPRNTEAF
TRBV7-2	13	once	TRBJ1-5	ASSLVTGVSQPQH
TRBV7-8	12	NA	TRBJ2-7	ASSWGTGGHEQY
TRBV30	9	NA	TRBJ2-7	ACQGADEQY
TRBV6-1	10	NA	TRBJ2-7	ASSAGVGEQY
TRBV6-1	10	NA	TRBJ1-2	ASSEFNYGYT
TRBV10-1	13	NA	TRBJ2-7	ASSGLQGVGNEQY
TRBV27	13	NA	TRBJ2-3	ASSPGTANTDTQY
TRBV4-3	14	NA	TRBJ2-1	ASSRSRAGSMHEQF
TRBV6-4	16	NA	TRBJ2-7	ASSDRERGGQLLNEQY
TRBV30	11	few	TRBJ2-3	AWNGQGTDTQY
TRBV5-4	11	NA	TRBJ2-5	ASSGRVQETQY
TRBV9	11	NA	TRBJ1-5	ASSVDRDQPQH
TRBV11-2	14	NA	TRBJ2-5	ASSLSGTGSTETQY
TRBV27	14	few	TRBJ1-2	ASSFKGQGANYGYT
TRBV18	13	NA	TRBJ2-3	ASSPPTVALYTQY
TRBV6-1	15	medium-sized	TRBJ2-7	ASSEPPRYGRKGEQY
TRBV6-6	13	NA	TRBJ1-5	ASSDQGQRNQPQH
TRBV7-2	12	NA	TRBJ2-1	ASSLQYSNNEQF
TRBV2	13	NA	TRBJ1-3	ASRPGIGSGNTIY
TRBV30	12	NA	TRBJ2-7	AWSVSNGPIEQY
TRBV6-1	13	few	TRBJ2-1	ASRLDRGAYNEQF
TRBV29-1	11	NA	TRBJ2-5	SVDGQGYETQY
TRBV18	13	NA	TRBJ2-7	ASSSRADGPYEQY
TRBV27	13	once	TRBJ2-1	ASSFGQSRYNEQF